Listed below are T cell receptor beta chains from one sample, sequenced in a study of blood T cell repertoires in COVID-19. The protocol was immunoSEQ multiplex PCR, while the TCRdb copy is restricted to in-frame clones and leaves out a portion. Found here are 70,000 to 90,000 clones, around 74% of them singletons; the top ten hold about 2.5%. The sample was peripheral blood. The receptors come from a human donor with acute or convalescent COVID-19. The donor label of this sample is uncertain. Each CDR3 is given with its conserved first and last residue. Each record gives: clone size, D gene, J gene, V gene, CDR3 protein, CDR3 DNA. A D gene is named only where the DNA matches it firmly. Clone size is stated in some rows and not others, as once, few, many or a class when expanded.

clone_size: NA; d_call: TRBD2; j_call: TRBJ2-2; v_call: TRBV28; cdr3_aa: CASTSMGWDKREQYTGELFF; cdr3_nt: TGTGCCAGCACCTCTATGGGGTGGGACAAGCGGGAGCAGTACACCGGGGAGCTGTTTTTT
clone_size: NA; d_call: NA; j_call: TRBJ1-1; v_call: TRBV2; cdr3_aa: CASSREGNTEAFF; cdr3_nt: TGTGCCAGCAGCCGGGAGGGTAACACTGAAGCTTTCTTT
clone_size: NA; d_call: TRBD1; j_call: TRBJ1-2; v_call: TRBV28; cdr3_aa: CASSLDRVHLANYGYTF; cdr3_nt: TGTGCCAGCAGTTTGGACAGGGTACATTTAGCTAACTATGGCTACACCTTC
clone_size: NA; d_call: TRBD2; j_call: TRBJ2-1; v_call: TRBV27; cdr3_aa: CASSSQGTSGRNEQFF; cdr3_nt: TGTGCCAGCAGTTCTCAAGGGACTAGCGGGAGAAATGAGCAGTTCTTC
clone_size: NA; d_call: NA; j_call: TRBJ2-1; v_call: TRBV6-4; cdr3_aa: CASSEARGVGEQFF; cdr3_nt: TGTGCCAGCAGTGAGGCCAGGGGTGTAGGTGAGCAGTTCTTC
clone_size: NA; d_call: NA; j_call: TRBJ1-2; v_call: TRBV6-5; cdr3_aa: CATWDLGGYTF; cdr3_nt: TGTGCCACCTGGGACTTGGGCGGCTACACCTTC
clone_size: NA; d_call: TRBD1; j_call: TRBJ2-5; v_call: TRBV10-3; cdr3_aa: CAISEDGQAKETQYF; cdr3_nt: TGTGCCATCAGTGAAGACGGACAGGCTAAGGAGACCCAGTACTTC
clone_size: NA; d_call: TRBD2; j_call: TRBJ2-1; v_call: TRBV4-1; cdr3_aa: CASRLAETYNEQFF; cdr3_nt: TGCGCCTCCCGACTAGCGGAGACCTACAATGAGCAGTTCTTC
clone_size: NA; d_call: TRBD2; j_call: TRBJ2-3; v_call: TRBV7-2; cdr3_aa: CASSYGLAASTDTQYF; cdr3_nt: TGTGCCAGCAGCTACGGACTAGCGGCTAGCACAGATACGCAGTATTTT
clone_size: NA; d_call: TRBD2; j_call: TRBJ2-1; v_call: TRBV15; cdr3_aa: CATSTLTSGDYNEQFF; cdr3_nt: TGTGCCACCAGCACCCTGACTAGCGGGGACTACAATGAGCAGTTCTTC
clone_size: NA; d_call: NA; j_call: TRBJ2-2; v_call: TRBV5-1; cdr3_aa: CASSPGVRGGTGELFF; cdr3_nt: TGCGCCAGCAGCCCGGGGGTGCGGGGAGGCACCGGGGAGCTGTTTTTT
clone_size: once; d_call: TRBD2; j_call: TRBJ2-1; v_call: TRBV19; cdr3_aa: CASSGRGTSGINSYNEQFF; cdr3_nt: TGTGCCAGTAGCGGGAGGGGGACTAGCGGCATTAATTCCTACAATGAGCAGTTCTTC
clone_size: NA; d_call: TRBD1; j_call: TRBJ1-5; v_call: TRBV15; cdr3_aa: CATSSGGTDLSNQPQHF; cdr3_nt: TGTGCCACCAGCAGTGGGGGGACAGATCTTAGCAATCAGCCCCAGCATTTT
clone_size: NA; d_call: NA; j_call: TRBJ2-5; v_call: TRBV9; cdr3_aa: CASSVAGSGETQYF; cdr3_nt: TGTGCCAGCAGCGTAGCAGGGTCCGGAGAGACCCAGTACTTC
clone_size: NA; d_call: NA; j_call: TRBJ2-2; v_call: TRBV27; cdr3_aa: CASTYTGELFF; cdr3_nt: TGTGCCAGCACTTACACCGGGGAGCTGTTTTTT
clone_size: NA; d_call: NA; j_call: TRBJ2-1; v_call: TRBV6-2/TRBV6-3; cdr3_aa: CASSPQSGGWNEQFF; cdr3_nt: TGTGCCAGCAGCCCTCAATCGGGGGGCTGGAATGAGCAGTTCTTC
clone_size: NA; d_call: TRBD2; j_call: TRBJ2-1; v_call: TRBV5-4; cdr3_aa: CASSLRRLAGGQDEQFF; cdr3_nt: TGTGCCAGCAGCTTGCGAAGACTAGCGGGGGGGCAGGATGAGCAGTTCTTC
clone_size: NA; d_call: TRBD1; j_call: TRBJ2-2; v_call: TRBV7-9; cdr3_aa: CASSPGTGETGELFF; cdr3_nt: TGTGCCAGCAGCCCGGGGACAGGGGAGACCGGGGAGCTGTTTTTT
clone_size: NA; d_call: TRBD2; j_call: TRBJ2-2; v_call: TRBV14; cdr3_aa: CASSPLAGGRTGELFF; cdr3_nt: TGTGCCAGCAGCCCTCTAGCGGGGGGGCGCACCGGGGAGCTGTTTTTT
clone_size: NA; d_call: NA; j_call: TRBJ2-5; v_call: TRBV15; cdr3_aa: CATSYLGAETQYF; cdr3_nt: TGTGCCACCAGCTACTTGGGGGCGGAGACCCAGTACTTC
clone_size: NA; d_call: NA; j_call: TRBJ1-1; v_call: TRBV2; cdr3_aa: CASSVRNTEAFF; cdr3_nt: TGTGCCAGCAGTGTCAGGAACACTGAAGCTTTCTTT
clone_size: NA; d_call: TRBD2; j_call: TRBJ2-2; v_call: TRBV5-4; cdr3_aa: CASSLRGLAGNTGELFF; cdr3_nt: TGTGCCAGCAGTCTTCGGGGACTAGCGGGGAACACCGGGGAGCTGTTTTTT
clone_size: NA; d_call: TRBD2; j_call: TRBJ2-1; v_call: TRBV4-3; cdr3_aa: CASSQAFGGARGEQFF; cdr3_nt: TGCGCCAGCAGCCAAGCTTTCGGGGGGGCAAGGGGTGAGCAGTTCTTC
clone_size: NA; d_call: NA; j_call: TRBJ1-2; v_call: TRBV5-5; cdr3_aa: CASSSGGATNYGYTF; cdr3_nt: TGTGCCAGCAGCTCGGGAGGGGCAACTAACTATGGCTACACCTTC
clone_size: once; d_call: NA; j_call: TRBJ2-5; v_call: TRBV27; cdr3_aa: CASRGHLIQETQYF; cdr3_nt: TGTGCCAGCAGAGGACACTTGATCCAAGAGACCCAGTACTTC
clone_size: NA; d_call: NA; j_call: TRBJ1-2; v_call: TRBV5-4; cdr3_aa: CASSLGGVTLLQGDGYTF; cdr3_nt: TGTGCCAGCAGCTTGGGTGGGGTAACCCTTTTACAGGGCGACGGCTACACCTTC
clone_size: NA; d_call: NA; j_call: TRBJ1-2; v_call: TRBV9; cdr3_aa: CASSGYRVGYTF; cdr3_nt: TGTGCCAGCAGCGGATACAGGGTTGGCTACACCTTC
clone_size: NA; d_call: TRBD2; j_call: TRBJ2-6; v_call: TRBV14; cdr3_aa: CASSPPGLGIGGANVLTF; cdr3_nt: TGTGCCAGCAGCCCGCCGGGACTAGGGATAGGAGGGGCCAACGTCCTGACTTTC
clone_size: NA; d_call: NA; j_call: TRBJ1-3; v_call: TRBV7-9; cdr3_aa: CASSSGSSGNTIYF; cdr3_nt: TGTGCCAGCAGCTCGGGGAGCTCTGGAAACACCATATATTTT
clone_size: few; d_call: TRBD1; j_call: TRBJ1-2; v_call: TRBV27; cdr3_aa: CASSPAGTGGQNYGYTF; cdr3_nt: TGTGCCAGCAGTCCGGCCGGGACAGGGGGCCAAAACTATGGCTACACCTTC
clone_size: NA; d_call: NA; j_call: TRBJ1-2; v_call: TRBV5-1; cdr3_aa: CASSLAEGTFYGYTF; cdr3_nt: TGCGCCAGCAGCTTGGCGGAGGGGACCTTCTATGGCTACACCTTC
clone_size: NA; d_call: NA; j_call: TRBJ1-6; v_call: TRBV27; cdr3_aa: CASSRGGVNSPLHF; cdr3_nt: TGTGCCAGCTCCCGGGGGGGCGTTAATTCACCCCTCCACTTT
clone_size: few; d_call: NA; j_call: TRBJ2-7; v_call: TRBV12-3/TRBV12-4; cdr3_aa: CASSPTSGVEQYF; cdr3_nt: TGTGCCAGCAGTCCCACATCAGGGGTAGAGCAGTACTTC
clone_size: NA; d_call: TRBD2; j_call: TRBJ2-5; v_call: TRBV3-1/TRBV3-2; cdr3_aa: CASTGLVQETQYF; cdr3_nt: TGTGCCAGCACCGGACTAGTACAAGAGACCCAGTACTTC
clone_size: once; d_call: TRBD1; j_call: TRBJ2-2; v_call: TRBV30; cdr3_aa: CAWSGTGGTGELFF; cdr3_nt: TGTGCCTGGTCCGGGACAGGGGGTACCGGGGAGCTGTTTTTT
clone_size: few; d_call: TRBD2; j_call: TRBJ2-1; v_call: TRBV7-3; cdr3_aa: CASSVTGTSGTGNEQFF; cdr3_nt: TGTGCCAGCAGCGTAACCGGGACTAGCGGGACGGGCAATGAGCAGTTCTTC
clone_size: NA; d_call: TRBD1; j_call: TRBJ1-2; v_call: TRBV28; cdr3_aa: CATHFSDRDGYTF; cdr3_nt: TGTGCCACCCATTTTTCGGACAGGGACGGCTACACCTTC
clone_size: NA; d_call: TRBD2; j_call: TRBJ2-7; v_call: TRBV27; cdr3_aa: CASSFSSGTTSEQYF; cdr3_nt: TGTGCCAGCAGTTTCTCTAGCGGCACGACCTCGGAGCAGTACTTC
clone_size: NA; d_call: NA; j_call: TRBJ1-1; v_call: TRBV10-2; cdr3_aa: CASSELRGVNTEAFF; cdr3_nt: TGCGCCAGCAGTGAGCTAAGGGGTGTTAACACTGAAGCTTTCTTT
clone_size: many; d_call: NA; j_call: TRBJ1-2; v_call: TRBV5-6; cdr3_aa: CASSPTAVTKLYGYTF; cdr3_nt: TGTGCCAGCAGCCCGACAGCTGTGACAAAGCTCTATGGCTACACCTTC
clone_size: NA; d_call: NA; j_call: TRBJ2-3; v_call: TRBV7-6; cdr3_aa: CASSLASGGTDTQYF; cdr3_nt: TGTGCCAGCAGCTTAGCCTCAGGGGGCACAGATACGCAGTATTTT
clone_size: NA; d_call: TRBD1; j_call: TRBJ1-2; v_call: TRBV11-2; cdr3_aa: CASTYGGTEGLLYGYTF; cdr3_nt: TGTGCCAGCACCTATGGAGGGACAGAGGGGCTCCTCTATGGCTACACCTTC
clone_size: few; d_call: NA; j_call: TRBJ1-4; v_call: TRBV7-9; cdr3_aa: CASSSPGGATNEKLFF; cdr3_nt: TGTGCCAGCAGCTCCCCCGGCGGGGCAACTAATGAAAAACTGTTTTTT
clone_size: NA; d_call: NA; j_call: TRBJ2-1; v_call: TRBV20-1; cdr3_aa: CSAKEGNEQFF; cdr3_nt: TGCAGTGCCAAAGAGGGAAACGAGCAGTTCTTC